This passage covers 8 T cell receptor beta chains from one sample sequenced in a study of cytomegalovirus exposure and HLA in healthy donors. Primers included in the PCR were 60 Vbeta and 13 Jbeta primers. Profiling relied on immunoSEQ multiplex PCR, and the TCRdb table lists in-frame clones only, not all of them. The profile shows approximately 170,000 clones, roughly three quarters of them singletons. Sequencing was performed on PBMCs. The receptors originated from a woman aged 40 to 50 in good health and CMV-seropositive.

The gene calls are TRBV29-1 and TRBJ1-2, with D hard to call. The germline gives CDR1 SQVTM, CDR2 ANQGSEA. This CDR3 comprises 13 residues. The germline V and J ends were trimmed by 3 bases and 8 bases, with 16 bases remaining between them. The CDR3 sequence: CSVDKESLSGYTF. CDR3 DNA: TGCAGCGTTGACAAGGAGTCGCTATCCGGCTACACCTTC.

The chain is built from TRBV11-2 and TRBJ1-1; maybe TRBD1 (6 bases). The V end was cut by 2 bases, the J end by 5 bases, with 9 bases between. The CDR3 totals 13 residues. The germline CDR1 and CDR2 sequences are SGHAT and FQNNGV. The CDR3: CASSLMTGTEAFF. Here the CDR3 DNA reads TGTGCCAGCAGCTTAATGACAGGAACTGAAGCTTTCTTT.

The gene calls are TRBV6-6 and TRBJ2-6; 9 bases map to TRBD1. The CDR3 covers 14 residues. Germline V gene data show CDR1 as MNHNY and CDR2 as SVGAGI (reference sequence). Unmatched junction bases numbered 15, after V lost 6 bases and J lost 18 bases. In DNA, the CDR3 is TGTGCCAGCAGCTCTACAGGGGGCGCGGGGGCCCCGACTTTC. Translated, it gives CASSSTGGAGAPTF.

Details on this clone: This sample includes further DNA sequences coding for the same CDR3. The CDR3 DNA reads as TGTGCCAGTTCAGGGGGCCTCTATGGCTACACCTTC. Translating gives CASSGGLYGYTF. This chain uses TRBV2 with TRBJ1-2, with 8 bases fitting TRBD1. The CDR3 is 12 residues long. Unmatched junction bases numbered 4, after V lost 9 bases and J lost 4 bases. From germline, CDR1 is SNHLY and CDR2 FYNNEI. Drawing the rest from reference TRBV2 and TRBJ1-2, the complete variable domain is EPEVTQTPSHQVTQMGQEVILRCVPISNHLYFYWYRQILGQKVEFLVSFYNNEISEKSEIFDDQFSVERPDGSNFTLKIRSTKLEDSAMYFCASSGGLYGYTFGSGTRLTVV.

The chain couples TRBV30 to TRBJ1-6; D not resolved. Germline CDR1 and CDR2: GTSNPN and SVGIG (reference sequence). The CDR3 totals 14 residues. Trimming took off 0 bases at V and 9 bases at J, with 12 bases between the two ends. CDR3: CAWSVAEGSSPLHF. In nucleotides, the CDR3 is TGTGCCTGGAGTGTCGCAGAGGGTAGTTCACCCCTCCACTTT. The entire variable domain, with the rest obtained from reference TRBV30 and TRBJ1-6, is as follows: SQTIHQWPATLVQPVGSPLSLECTVEGTSNPNLYWYRQAAGRGLQLLFYSVGIGQISSEVPQNLSASRPQDRQFILSSKKLLLSDSGFYLCAWSVAEGSSPLHFGNGTRLTVT.

The chain carries TRBV7-3 and TRBJ1-2, with D possibly matching TRBD1 (5 bases). This CDR3 spans 12 amino acids. The germline V gene has CDR1 SGHTA and CDR2 FQGTGA. The V gene lost 5 bases and the J gene lost 5 bases, with 9 bases spanning the gap. CDR3 in DNA: TGTGCCAGCAGCGGGCAGGGTTATGGCTACACCTTC. Protein: CASSGQGYGYTF.

There are a few counts of this clone. The chain employs TRBV2 and TRBJ1-1; 8 bases fit TRBD1. Germline-derived CDR1 and CDR2 are SNHLY and FYNNEI. J gave up 5 bases and V 1 base, and 9 bases lay outside the gene matches. This CDR3 is 16 amino acids long. Here the CDR3 DNA reads TGTGCCAGCAGTGAAGGGGTTACAGGGGGAAGAACTGAAGCTTTCTTT. Translated: CASSEGVTGGRTEAFF.

In this sample, this clone turned up a few times. This rearrangement joins TRBV7-9 to TRBJ1-2, with a tentative D call TRBD1 (6 bases). The V and J ends lost 1 base and 6 bases respectively, with 18 bases between them. Germline assignment: CDR1 SEHNR and CDR2 FQNEAQ (reference sequence). The CDR3 covers 16 residues. This CDR3 reads CASSLEGGRIYDGYTF. CDR3 DNA: TGTGCCAGCAGCTTAGAGGGGGGGCGCATTTATGATGGCTACACCTTC.